This note documents a single T cell receptor beta chain sequence. The germline V gene encodes CDR1 SGHAT and CDR2 FQDESV (reference sequence). CDR3 length equals 14 residues. V gave up 5 bases and J gave up 9 bases; unmatched junction bases: 7. These data belong to a study of blood T cell repertoires in COVID-19. For the study at large: Some COVID-19 samples were acute and others convalescent; all came from the United States, Italy and Spain. PBMCs, B-cell-depleted T cells, or T cells provided the cDNA or gDNA that made up the material.

The data were produced by immunoSEQ multiplex PCR, yet TCRdb's version contains in-frame clones alone and is incomplete. Of about 70,000 clones detected, roughly 80% appear once; the ten largest clones hold 1.8%. The gene calls are TRBV11-1 and TRBJ1-6, with 7 bases that match TRBD1. The sequenced material came from peripheral blood. This sequence was found in a woman in her sixties or seventies with acute or convalescent COVID-19. This CDR3 reads CASSTDRASSPLHF. The CDR3 nucleotides are TGTGCCAGCAGCACTGACAGGGCTTCTTCACCCCTCCACTTT.